The 5 T cell receptor beta chains given below trace back to one sample, sequenced in a study of blood T cell repertoires in COVID-19. Assay: immunoSEQ multiplex PCR; the TCRdb copy retains only in-frame clones and omits some. This table holds 410,000 or so clones, 70% to 90% found once. The sample consisted of peripheral blood. These TCRs come from a woman in her thirties or forties with COVID-19, enrolled during active disease.

The rearrangement joins TRBV9 to TRBJ1-2; a weak D match, TRBD1 (6 bases). The CDR3 totals 14 residues. V was shortened by 4 bases and J by 4 bases, with 14 bases between the two germline ends. CDR1 is SGDLS, CDR2 YYNGEE, per germline. The CDR3 sequence: CASSSSTGIYGYTF. In nucleotides, the CDR3 is TGTGCCAGCAGCTCAAGTACAGGGATCTATGGCTACACCTTC.

This chain joins TRBV28 and TRBJ1-5; D is unclear. Trimming removed 5 bases from V and 0 bases from J, with 14 bases in between. This CDR3 region has 16 residues. Germline CDR1 is MDHEN and CDR2 is SYDVKM. CDR3 in DNA: TGTGCCAGCAGTCCCCCTCAGTTCCTTAGCAATCAGCCCCAGCATTTT. Its translation: CASSPPQFLSNQPQHF.

This chain connects TRBV28 to TRBJ2-3; 13 bases are a match to TRBD2. J lost 1 base, V lost 3 bases, and 16 bases had no gene match. This CDR3 has 21 amino acids. In germline, CDR1 is MDHEN, CDR2 SYDVKM. CDR3 DNA: TGTGCCAGCAGTTTCCTCGGACTAGCGGGAGATGGGGCACAAGGCACAGATACGCAGTATTTT. Translated, it gives CASSFLGLAGDGAQGTDTQYF.

CDR3 amino acids: CASSLDGTGIREQFF. CDR3 nucleotide sequence: TGCGCCAGCAGCTTGGACGGGACAGGGATTAGGGAGCAGTTCTTC. This chain uses TRBV5-1 with TRBJ2-1, with 9 bases that match TRBD1. There are 15 residues in the CDR3. J lost 10 bases, V lost 0 bases, and 8 bases had no gene match. CDR1 is SGHRS, CDR2 YFSETQ, per germline.

The chain couples TRBV27 to TRBJ2-1; D gene ambiguous. CDR1 is MNHEY and CDR2 is SMNVEV in the germline V gene (reference sequence). Trimming removed 6 bases from V and 12 bases from J, with 24 bases in between. This CDR3 region has 15 residues. This CDR3 reads CASRASLDTFTTQFF. CDR3 DNA sequence: TGTGCCAGCAGGGCGAGTCTCGACACTTTCACCACGCAGTTCTTC.